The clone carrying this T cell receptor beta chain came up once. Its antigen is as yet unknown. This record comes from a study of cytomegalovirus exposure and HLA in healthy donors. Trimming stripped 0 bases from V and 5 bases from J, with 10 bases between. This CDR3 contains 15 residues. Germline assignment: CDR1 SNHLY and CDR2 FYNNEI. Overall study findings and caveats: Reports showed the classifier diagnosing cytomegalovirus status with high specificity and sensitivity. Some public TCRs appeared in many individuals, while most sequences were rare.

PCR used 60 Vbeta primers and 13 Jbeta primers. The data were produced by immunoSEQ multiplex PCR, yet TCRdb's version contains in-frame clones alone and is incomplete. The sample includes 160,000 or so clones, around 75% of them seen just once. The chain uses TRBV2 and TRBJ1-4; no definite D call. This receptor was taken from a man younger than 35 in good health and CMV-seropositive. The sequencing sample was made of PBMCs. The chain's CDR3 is CASSEARTENEKLFF. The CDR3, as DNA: TGTGCCAGCAGTGAAGCGCGGACTGAGAATGAAAAACTGTTTTTT.